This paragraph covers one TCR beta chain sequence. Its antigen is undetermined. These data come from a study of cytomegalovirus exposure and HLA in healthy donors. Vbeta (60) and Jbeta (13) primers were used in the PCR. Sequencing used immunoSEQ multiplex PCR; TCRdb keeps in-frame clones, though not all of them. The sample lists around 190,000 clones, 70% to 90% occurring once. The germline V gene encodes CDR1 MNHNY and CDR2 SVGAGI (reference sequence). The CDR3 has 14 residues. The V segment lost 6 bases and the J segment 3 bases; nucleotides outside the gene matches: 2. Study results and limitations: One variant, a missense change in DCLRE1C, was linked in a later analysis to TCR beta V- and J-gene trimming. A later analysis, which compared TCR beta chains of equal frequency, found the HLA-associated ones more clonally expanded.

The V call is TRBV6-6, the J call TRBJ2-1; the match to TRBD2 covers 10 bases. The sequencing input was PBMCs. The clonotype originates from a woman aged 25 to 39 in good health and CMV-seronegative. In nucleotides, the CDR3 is TGTGCCAGCAGGCTAGCGGGAGACTACAATGAGCAGTTCTTC. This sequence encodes CASRLAGDYNEQFF.